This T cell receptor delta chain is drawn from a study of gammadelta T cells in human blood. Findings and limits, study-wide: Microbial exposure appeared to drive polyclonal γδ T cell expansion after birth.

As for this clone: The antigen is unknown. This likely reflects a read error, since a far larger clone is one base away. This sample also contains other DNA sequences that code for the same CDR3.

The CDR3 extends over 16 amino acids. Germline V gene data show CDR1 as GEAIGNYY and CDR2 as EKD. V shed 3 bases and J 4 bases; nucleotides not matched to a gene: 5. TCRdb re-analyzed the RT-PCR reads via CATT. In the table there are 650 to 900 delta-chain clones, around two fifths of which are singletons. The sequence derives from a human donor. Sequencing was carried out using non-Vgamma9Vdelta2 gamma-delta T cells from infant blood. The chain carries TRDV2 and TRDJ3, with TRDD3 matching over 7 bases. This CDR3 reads CACDWGSSWDTRQMFF. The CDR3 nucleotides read TGTGCCTGTGACTGGGGGAGCTCATGGGACACCCGACAGATGTTTTTC.